This entry lists 20 T cell receptor beta chains sequenced from one sample in a study of cytomegalovirus exposure and HLA in healthy donors. In the PCR, 60 Vbeta and 13 Jbeta primers were used. TCRdb's copy holds only in-frame clones and misses some; the assay was immunoSEQ multiplex PCR. The table includes approximately 140,000 clones, about four fifths detected once. The sequenced material came from PBMCs. Every receptor here comes from a man in his forties in good health and CMV-seropositive.

The CDR3 sequence: CSARGGEAFF. The CDR3 coding sequence is TGCAGTGCTAGAGGAGGGGAAGCTTTCTTT. The genes are TRBV20-1 and TRBJ1-1; no reliable D call. The CDR3 totals 10 residues. The ends were cut back, 1 base at V and 8 bases at J, with 5 bases in the middle. The germline V gene has CDR1 DFQATT and CDR2 SNEGSKA (reference sequence).

The table lists this clone with a count of one. The CDR3: CASSAATGRKDTF. CDR3 DNA: TGTGCCAGCAGCGCGGCGACAGGGCGAAAGGACACCTTC. This chain joins TRBV7-9 and TRBJ1-2; 7 bases are shared with TRBD1. The CDR3 consists of 13 residues. Germline V gives CDR1 SEHNR, CDR2 FQNEAQ (reference sequence). V was pared by 5 bases and J by 12 bases, with 12 bases of the junction left unmatched.

This clone was seen more than once but under ten times. The CDR3 loop reads CASSPAGQVNYGYTF. The CDR3 bases are TGTGCCAGCAGCCCAGCGGGACAGGTTAACTATGGCTACACCTTC. The chain employs TRBV7-2 and TRBJ1-2, with 8 bases identical to TRBD1. Germline loops: CDR1 SGHTA, CDR2 FQGNSA. The CDR3 is 15 amino acids. Trimming took 5 bases from V and 1 from J; bases not matched to a gene: 6.

The chain combines TRBV11-3 with TRBJ2-5, with 8 nucleotides matching TRBD1. CDR1 and CDR2 from the germline V gene are SGHNT and YENEEA. The V and J ends lost 5 bases and 0 bases, in that order; junction bases with no gene match: 8. CDR3 length: 16 residues. The chain's CDR3 is CASSPGGRGYQETQYF. Written as DNA, the CDR3 is TGTGCCAGCAGCCCAGGGGGCAGGGGCTACCAAGAGACCCAGTACTTC. The full variable domain, with the rest looked up from reference TRBV11-3 and TRBJ2-5, is EAGVVQSPRYKIIEKKQPVAFWCNPISGHNTLYWYLQNLGQGPELLIRYENEEAVDDSQLPKDRFSAERLKGVDSTLKIQPAELGDSAVYLCASSPGGRGYQETQYFGPGTRLLVL.

The J gene is TRBJ1-2, the V gene TRBV4-1; no definite D call. Germline CDR1 and CDR2: MGHRA and YSYEKL. Trimming took 3 bases from V and 12 from J, leaving 29 bases between them. The CDR3 is made up of 17 amino acids. CDR3 sequence reads: CASSHFKILESGRVDTF. CDR3 sequence (DNA): TGCGCCAGCAGCCATTTCAAGATACTCGAGAGCGGGAGGGTAGACACCTTC.

The chain links TRBV19 to TRBJ2-6; unclear D gene. CDR3 size: 14 residues. CDR1 LNHDA and CDR2 SQIVND come from the germline V gene (reference sequence). V was cut by 6 bases and J by 2 bases, with 8 bases left in between. In nucleotides, the CDR3 is TGTGCCAGTAGGCAGGCCCCTGGGGCCAACGTCCTGACTTTC. Translated, it gives CASRQAPGANVLTF.

This clone was observed a handful of times. J is TRBJ1-1 and V is TRBV4-3, with 7 bases fitting TRBD1. This CDR3 contains 13 residues. Germline lookup yields CDR1 LGHNA and CDR2 YSLEER. Trimming cost V 8 bases and J 4 bases; bases outside gene matches: 7. The CDR3: CASSTGVATEAFF. DNA for the CDR3: TGCGCCAGCTCTACAGGGGTGGCCACTGAAGCTTTCTTT.

V gene TRBV5-6 combines with J gene TRBJ1-4; no clear D gene. V lost 0 bases, J lost 7 bases, and 4 bases lay in between. The CDR3 has 12 residues. The germline CDR1 and CDR2 sequences are SGHDT and YYEEEE. CDR3 protein: CASSLAGEKLFF. CDR3 coding DNA: TGTGCCAGCAGCTTGGCCGGTGAAAAACTGTTTTTT.

The sample holds one count of this clone. This chain connects TRBV5-6 to TRBJ1-3; D unclear. Germline loops: CDR1 SGHDT, CDR2 YYEEEE. The V gene lost 7 bases and the J gene lost 4 bases, with 12 bases spanning the gap. The CDR3 length is 13 residues. DNA of the CDR3: TGTGCCAGCGGTTCTACTTTCGGAAACACCATATATTTT. It codes for CASGSTFGNTIYF.

Here the CDR3 reads CASSLGHSYEQYF. The CDR3 coding sequence is TGTGCCAGCAGCTTAGGACACTCCTACGAGCAGTACTTC. The chain couples TRBV5-6 to TRBJ2-7; a possible D gene is TRBD1 (5 bases). The V end was cut by 2 bases, the J end by 0 bases, with 6 bases between. This CDR3 spans 13 amino acids. The germline V gene has CDR1 SGHDT and CDR2 YYEEEE.

The rearrangement joins TRBV7-2 to TRBJ1-6, with TRBD1 identical over 8 bases. The CDR3 contains 16 residues. V dropped 5 bases and J dropped 10; count of bases not matched to a gene: 13. CDR1 SGHTA and CDR2 FQGNSA come from the germline V gene. CDR3 region: CASSIRSGQGRSPLHF. The DNA for the CDR3 is TGTGCCAGCAGCATTAGGTCCGGACAGGGTCGGTCACCCCTCCACTTT.

The chain uses TRBV30 and TRBJ1-5, with 10 positions matching TRBD1. Germline CDR1 and CDR2: GTSNPN and SVGIG (reference sequence). The CDR3 spans 14 residues. V shed 4 bases and J 5 bases; nucleotides not matched to a gene: 5. The CDR3 nucleotides are TGTGCCTGGACCAAGGACAGGGGGGATCAGCCCCAGCATTTT. Translation gives CAWTKDRGDQPQHF.

The genes are TRBV5-6 and TRBJ2-3, with 8 nucleotides matching TRBD1. The CDR3 runs 15 residues. In germline, CDR1 is SGHDT, CDR2 YYEEEE. With V trimmed by 4 bases and J by 0 bases, 4 bases remained unmatched. The CDR3 DNA is TGTGCCAGCAGCACTCACAGGGGGAGCACAGATACGCAGTATTTT. Its translation is CASSTHRGSTDTQYF.

The V and J genes are TRBV18 and TRBJ1-1, with D possibly TRBD1 on 6 matching bases. CDR1 KGHSH and CDR2 LQKENI come from the germline V gene. The germline V and J ends were trimmed by 0 bases and 5 bases, with 7 bases remaining between them. CDR3 size: 13 residues. CDR3 in amino acids: CASSPPGTTEAFF. Written as DNA, the CDR3 is TGTGCCAGCTCACCACCCGGGACAACTGAAGCTTTCTTT.

This clone is a singleton in its sample. The gene calls are TRBV7-9 and TRBJ1-3, with TRBD1 identical over 7 bases. The V segment lost 5 bases and the J segment 0 bases; nucleotides outside the gene matches: 4. This CDR3 is 15 amino acids long. Germline V gene sequence: CDR1 SEHNR, CDR2 FQNEAQ (reference sequence). The CDR3 bases are TGTGCCAGCAGCGGCGGGACAGCCTCTGGAAACACCATATATTTT. The encoded protein is CASSGGTASGNTIYF.

This chain uses TRBV5-3 with TRBJ1-2; 9 nucleotides match TRBD1. TRBV5-3 carries the ORF label, with uncertain function. The CDR3 sequence is 14 residues long. V shed 5 bases, J shed 9 bases, and the junction held 11 bases outside the gene matches. The CDR3 DNA follows: TGTGCCAGAAGATGGGACAGGGACCCGTCGAGCTACACCTTC. Amino acids: CARRWDRDPSSYTF.

This chain joins TRBV7-9 and TRBJ2-3, with TRBD1 identical over 9 bases. With V trimmed by 1 base and J by 3 bases, 2 bases remained unmatched. The CDR3 is 15 amino acids. Germline CDR1 reads SEHNR; CDR2 reads FQNEAQ (reference sequence). The CDR3 sequence: CASSLGTGATDTQYF. The CDR3, as DNA: TGTGCCAGCAGCTTAGGGACAGGGGCGACAGATACGCAGTATTTT.

The J gene is TRBJ1-4, the V gene TRBV12-5, with D possibly matching TRBD1 (6 bases). V was pared by 5 bases and J by 11 bases, with 12 bases between. CDR3 length: 12 amino acids. From germline, CDR1 is LGHNT and CDR2 FRNRAP. This chain's CDR3 is CASGPDTGKLFF. The CDR3 DNA follows: TGTGCTAGTGGTCCGGATACAGGGAAACTGTTTTTT.

The chain links TRBV7-2 to TRBJ1-2, with D possibly matching TRBD1 (5 bases). There are 12 residues in the CDR3. The germline gives CDR1 SGHTA, CDR2 FQGNSA. Trimming took 7 bases from V and 7 from J, leaving 13 bases between them. CDR3 in DNA: TGTGCCAGCACCAAACCGGGGGGTGGCTACACCTTC. It yields the protein CASTKPGGGYTF.

This sequence joins TRBV6-5 and TRBJ2-7; D may be TRBD1 (8 bases). This CDR3 comprises 15 residues. CDR1 MNHEY and CDR2 SVGAGI come from the germline V gene. Trimming left V 5 bases short and J 3 bases short, with 17 bases between. DNA for the CDR3: TGTGCCAGCAGTCACGGACAGGGAGGGTACTACGAGCAGTACTTC. Translated, it gives CASSHGQGGYYEQYF.